This T cell receptor (beta chain) emerged from a study of blood T cells in healthy people across ages. Study context: There was about one barcoded beta molecule captured by template switching per two T cells.

For every donor, a draw yielded around 10 milliliters of peripheral blood. A second roughly 6 to 12 cycle PCR used barcoded and J-beta primers. Via MiXCR, TCRdb re-called the 5' RACE reads, giving one row per CDR3 protein. The sample yields 1.5 million to 2 million distinct CDR3 sequences, roughly a third seen once. This clonotype was observed a few times. Antigen: not known. Overall study results and limits: Donors of long life had a larger count of naive CD4+ cells and greater diversity than aged donors. The study could not conclusively compare naive and antigen-experienced cells, given its unsorted PBMCs.

The CDR3 spans 17 residues. CDR1 and CDR2 from the germline V gene are SEHNR and FQNEAQ (reference sequence). Trimming at V came to 3 bases and at J to 0 bases, leaving 2 bases not matched to a gene. Sequencing input: blood. The TCR sequence derives from a woman under 40 in good health. The rearrangement joins TRBV7-9 to TRBJ2-6; TRBD1 matches 10 bases. CDR3: CASSLDRGGSGANVLTF. DNA of the CDR3: TGTGCCAGCAGCTTGGACAGGGGGGGCTCTGGGGCCAACGTCCTGACTTTC.